The TCR beta chain under discussion was sequenced for a study of T cell responses to AZD1222 COVID-19 vaccine. Second-dose groups at about 4 or about 12 weeks were pooled. There are 15 residues in the CDR3. Losses at the gene ends were 2 bases for V and 6 bases for J; bases not matched to a gene: 9. CDR1 is SGHRS, CDR2 YFSETQ, per germline. Generated by immunoSEQ multiplex PCR, the TCRdb table keeps only in-frame clones and is missing some. The sample has 160,000 or so clones; roughly 94% are singletons. Study-wide findings and caveats: Only a handful of individuals given AZD1222 were seropositive at baseline. No repertoire was sampled before or during the peak T cell response, only after it. In a largely white British group with more females than males, clonal diversity was possibly underestimated.

Comment on this clone: As yet, its antigen is unknown.

The sequenced sample was peripheral blood, obtained 28 days after the second AZD1222 dose. This receptor was obtained from an adult who received the AZD1222 COVID-19 vaccine. The chain carries TRBV5-1 and TRBJ1-2; 8 bases match TRBD1. As DNA, the CDR3 is TGCGCCAGCAGCTTTGGCCAGACAGGGGTTCATGGCTACACCTTC. It encodes CASSFGQTGVHGYTF.